This entry lists 32 T cell receptor beta chains sequenced from one sample in a study of cytotoxic CD8 clonotypes in ibrutinib-treated CLL. Measured with immunoSEQ multiplex PCR; TCRdb has only the in-frame clones, and not every one. The sample carries just over 45,000 clones, 60% to 75% recorded once. Sequenced here: PBMCs, sampled after 12 months of ibrutinib treatment. Receptors were obtained from a human donor with chronic lymphocytic leukemia.

This clone was seen a handful of times. This chain uses TRBV11-2 with TRBJ1-5; D uncertain. Trimming removed 1 base at V and 6 bases at J, with 19 bases between. This CDR3 is 17 amino acids long. Looked up from germline, CDR1 is SGHAT and CDR2 is FQNNGV. The CDR3 coding sequence is TGTGCCAGCAGCTTAGGGAGGGTGAAGCAATCAACTCAGCCCCAGCATTTT. Amino acids: CASSLGRVKQSTQPQHF.

V and J are TRBV19 and TRBJ1-1; D gene unclear. The CDR3 extends over 13 amino acids. Germline values: CDR1 LNHDA, CDR2 SQIVND (reference sequence). V lost 8 bases to trimming and J lost 8 bases, with 18 bases between them. For the CDR3, the DNA is TGTGCCAGTGCGCCCCAACGGTTAGGAGAAGCTTTCTTT. Translating gives CASAPQRLGEAFF.

This clone was found a few times. J is TRBJ2-5 and V is TRBV2; TRBD1 matches 7 bases. V shed 10 bases, J shed 5 bases, and the junction held 10 bases outside the gene matches. Germline values: CDR1 SNHLY, CDR2 FYNNEI. CDR3 length equals 13 residues. CDR3 nucleotide sequence: TGTGCCATCAACCAGGGGGAAAGGGAGACCCAGTACTTC. Translated: CAINQGERETQYF.

This chain connects TRBV4-1 to TRBJ2-2; D may be TRBD1 (5 bases). The CDR3 extends over 17 amino acids. Trimming pared 0 bases from V and 2 bases from J, leaving 13 bases between. Germline V gives CDR1 MGHRA, CDR2 YSYEKL. The CDR3 DNA sequence: TGCGCCAGCAGCCAAGATCGCCCAGGGTTCAACACCGGGGAGCTGTTTTTT. Residues: CASSQDRPGFNTGELFF.

The V gene is TRBV2, the J gene TRBJ1-5, with D maybe TRBD1 (5 bases). V was pared by 10 bases and J by 4 bases, with 14 bases between. Germline lookup yields CDR1 SNHLY and CDR2 FYNNEI. The CDR3 sequence is 13 residues long. Here the CDR3 reads CATLGDFNQPQHF. CDR3 sequence (DNA): TGTGCCACCCTCGGGGACTTTAATCAGCCCCAGCATTTT.

The chain is built from TRBV10-2 and TRBJ2-7, with D hard to call. The CDR3 runs 11 residues. V gave up 1 base and J gave up 6 bases, with 4 bases separating them. The germline V gene has CDR1 WSHSY and CDR2 SAAADI. This chain's CDR3 is CASSELGEQYF. The CDR3 nucleotides are TGCGCCAGCAGTGAGTTGGGCGAGCAGTACTTC.

The chain uses TRBV6-4 and TRBJ2-3; D call uncertain. The CDR3 is 14 residues long. Germline V CDR1 and CDR2: MRHNA, SNTAGT. V gave up 0 bases and J gave up 5 bases, with 9 bases separating them. The DNA for the CDR3 is TGTGCCAGCAGTGACTCGCCGGAAAAAGATACGCAGTATTTT. The encoded protein is CASSDSPEKDTQYF.

The chain carries TRBV9 and TRBJ1-5, with D perhaps matching TRBD1 (5 bases). Germline V gives CDR1 SGDLS, CDR2 YYNGEE. V lost 4 bases and J 3 bases, leaving 14 bases between the germline ends. The CDR3 is made up of 15 amino acids. This CDR3 reads CASSQAGTFNQPQHF. In DNA, the CDR3 is TGTGCCAGCAGCCAAGCCGGGACGTTCAATCAGCCCCAGCATTTT.

The chain joins TRBV14 to TRBJ1-1; 10 positions match TRBD1. The ends lost 7 bases at V and 4 bases at J; junction bases unmatched: 6. Germline V lookup: CDR1 SGHDN, CDR2 FVKESK. The CDR3 is 14 residues long. This chain's CDR3 is CASTRTGGVTEAFF. Here the CDR3 DNA reads TGTGCCAGCACCAGGACAGGGGGTGTCACTGAAGCTTTCTTT.

The chain uses TRBV5-1 and TRBJ2-1; possibly TRBD1 or TRBD2 for D (5 bases each). Per the germline V gene, CDR1 is SGHRS and CDR2 is YFSETQ. Trimming stripped 8 bases from V and 8 bases from J, with 14 bases between. The CDR3 consists of 12 residues. In DNA, the CDR3 is TGCGCCAGTTCTTGGGGGACGGATGAGCAGTTCTTC. It encodes CASSWGTDEQFF.

The chain recombines TRBV28 with TRBJ2-5, with 9 bases aligning to TRBD2. The length of the CDR3 is 16 residues. With V trimmed by 9 bases and J by 4 bases, 15 bases remained unmatched. Germline CDR1 MDHEN, CDR2 SYDVKM. As DNA, the CDR3 is TGTGCCAGTGCGAGGGCTAGCGGGGTTGGGGGAGAGACCCAGTACTTC. Translated: CASARASGVGGETQYF.

This clone was counted once. The chain recombines TRBV9 with TRBJ1-4; 8 bases align to TRBD1. The germline CDR1 and CDR2 sequences are SGDLS and YYNGEE. The CDR3 contains 14 residues. Trimming cost V 2 bases and J 8 bases; bases outside gene matches: 5. The CDR3 bases are TGTGCCAGCAGCGTCACAGGGGGGTCGGAAAAACTGTTTTTT. Translating it yields CASSVTGGSEKLFF.

The chain uses TRBV5-4 and TRBJ2-7; 9 nucleotides agree with TRBD1. The CDR3 contains 15 residues. The V gene's germline CDR1 is SGHNT and CDR2 YYREEE (reference sequence). V was pared by 3 bases and J by 4 bases, with 8 bases of the junction left unmatched. The CDR3 protein is CASSSGTGRFYEQYF. In nucleotides, the CDR3 is TGTGCCAGCAGCTCCGGGACAGGGAGGTTTTACGAGCAGTACTTC.

CDR3 DNA: TGCGCCAGCAGCTCTCGAAGGGGTATCAGTGAGCAGTTCTTC. Protein: CASSSRRGISEQFF. The J gene is TRBJ2-1, the V gene TRBV4-1; D possibly corresponds to TRBD1 (5 bases). The length of the CDR3 is 14 residues. CDR1 is MGHRA, CDR2 YSYEKL, per germline. Trimming left V 5 bases short and J 9 bases short, with 17 bases between.

The chain uses TRBV5-1 and TRBJ2-7; 11 nucleotides align to TRBD1. The germline gives CDR1 SGHRS, CDR2 YFSETQ. V trimming: 4 bases; J trimming: 5 bases; junction bases outside the gene matches: 8. The CDR3 has 15 residues. CDR3 sequence (DNA): TGCGCCAGCAGCCCTAGGGACAGGGGGTACCACGAGCAGTACTTC. Protein product: CASSPRDRGYHEQYF.

This chain links TRBV5-6 with TRBJ2-5; D may correspond to TRBD1 or TRBD2 (5 bases each). This CDR3 spans 16 amino acids. In germline, CDR1 is SGHDT, CDR2 YYEEEE. V was pared by 2 bases and J by 2 bases, with 16 bases between. The CDR3 DNA is TGTGCCAGCAGCTTTTCACTCTACGGGGCTCAAGAGACCCAGTACTTC. This encodes CASSFSLYGAQETQYF. The full variable domain, completed using reference TRBV5-6 and TRBJ2-5, is DAGVTQSPTHLIKTRGQQVTLRCSPKSGHDTVSWYQQALGQGPQFIFQYYEEEERQRGNFPDRFSGHQFPNYSSELNVNALLLGDSALYLCASSFSLYGAQETQYFGPGTRLLVL.

The genes are TRBV29-1 and TRBJ2-6; TRBD1 agrees at 7 bases. Per the germline V gene, CDR1 is SQVTM and CDR2 is ANQGSEA. Trimming took 6 bases from V and 1 from J; bases not matched to a gene: 3. The CDR3 runs 14 residues. CDR3 protein: CSVATGSGANVLTF. CDR3 in DNA: TGCAGCGTAGCGACAGGGTCTGGGGCCAACGTCCTGACTTTC.

The J gene is TRBJ2-3, the V gene TRBV9, with D tentatively TRBD1 (6 bases). CDR1 and CDR2 from the germline V gene are SGDLS and YYNGEE. Trimming took off 5 bases at V and 3 bases at J, with 16 bases between the two ends. The CDR3 spans 15 residues. In DNA, the CDR3 is TGTGCCAGCAGGACCACAGGGTTGGAAACAGATACGCAGTATTTT. Translation gives CASRTTGLETDTQYF.

The J gene is TRBJ1-1, the V gene TRBV5-1; D is possibly TRBD1 (5 bases). V was cut by 0 bases and J by 2 bases, with 20 bases left in between. Germline V gene lookup returns CDR1 SGHRS and CDR2 YFSETQ. CDR3 size: 18 residues. The CDR3 DNA reads as TGCGCCAGCAGCTTGGCCCCCCAGGGTCCGGGGCGAAACACTGAAGCTTTCTTT. It specifies CASSLAPQGPGRNTEAFF. Using reference TRBV5-1 and TRBJ1-1 for the parts outside the CDR3, the full variable domain is KAGVTQTPRYLIKTRGQQVTLSCSPISGHRSVSWYQQTPGQGLQFLFEYFSETQRNKGNFPGRFSGRQFSNSRSEMNVSTLELGDSALYLCASSLAPQGPGRNTEAFFGQGTRLTVV.

This chain connects TRBV5-8 to TRBJ1-2, with 8 bases that match TRBD1. This CDR3 spans 14 amino acids. The V gene end was trimmed by 4 bases and the J gene end by 3 bases; junction bases not matched to a gene: 5. CDR1 and CDR2 (germline): SGHTS, YDEGEE. CDR3: CASSSRGLYYGYTF. For the CDR3, the DNA is TGTGCCAGCAGCAGCAGGGGGCTTTACTATGGCTACACCTTC.

The chain employs TRBV28 and TRBJ1-2; tentatively, D is TRBD1 (6 bases). This CDR3 is 12 amino acids long. The V end was cut by 7 bases, the J end by 8 bases, with 14 bases between. The V gene's germline CDR1 is MDHEN and CDR2 SYDVKM. CDR3 nucleotide sequence: TGTGCCAGCACCGAGGGGGGGCAAGGCTACACCTTC. Amino acids: CASTEGGQGYTF.

The V gene is TRBV19, the J gene TRBJ2-1; no clear D. CDR3 length: 13 residues. V was cut by 3 bases and J by 5 bases, with 8 bases left in between. From germline, CDR1 is LNHDA and CDR2 SQIVND (reference sequence). In DNA, the CDR3 is TGTGCCAGTAGTATCGGGCAGAACAATGAGCAGTTCTTC. This sequence encodes CASSIGQNNEQFF.

This chain uses TRBV9 with TRBJ1-1; 11 bases are shared with TRBD1. This CDR3 spans 14 amino acids. The germline V gene encodes CDR1 SGDLS and CDR2 YYNGEE. After removal of 4 bases from V and 5 bases from J, the junction contained 4 bases not matched to a gene. CDR3 coding DNA: TGTGCCAGCAGCTCAGGGACAGGGGGTACTGAAGCTTTCTTT. Its protein is CASSSGTGGTEAFF.

Written as DNA, the CDR3 is TGTGCCAGCAGCTTAGATCGGGAGTACGAGCAGTACTTC. Protein sequence: CASSLDREYEQYF. The chain uses TRBV11-3 and TRBJ2-7; D perhaps matches TRBD2 (6 bases). This CDR3 has 13 amino acids. Trimming cost V 0 bases and J 4 bases, with 7 bases left between them. CDR1 and CDR2 (germline): SGHNT, YENEEA.

The genes are TRBV7-6 and TRBJ2-1, with TRBD1 matching over 9 bases. The CDR3 covers 16 residues. Losses at the gene ends were 4 bases for V and 7 bases for J; bases not matched to a gene: 11. The germline V gene has CDR1 SGHVS and CDR2 FNYEAQ. CDR3 protein: CASSSPQGAGGNEQFF. Here the CDR3 DNA reads TGTGCCAGCAGCTCCCCACAGGGGGCCGGGGGGAATGAGCAGTTCTTC.

This sequence joins TRBV5-6 and TRBJ2-1, with D hard to call. V was cut by 5 bases and J by 0 bases, with 12 bases left in between. Germline CDR1 is SGHDT and CDR2 is YYEEEE. The CDR3 contains 15 residues. CDR3 in DNA: TGTGCCAGCAGATCTTACGGTGGCTCCTACAATGAGCAGTTCTTC. It translates to CASRSYGGSYNEQFF.

This chain joins TRBV18 and TRBJ1-1; TRBD1 matches at 7 bases. V lost 2 bases, J lost 1 base, and 1 base stayed unmatched. There are 14 residues in the CDR3. CDR1 is KGHSH and CDR2 is LQKENI in the germline V gene. In DNA, the CDR3 is TGTGCCAGCTCACCATCAGGGGGGAACACTGAAGCTTTCTTT. Translation gives CASSPSGGNTEAFF.

The CDR3 region is CSVMDSKYNEQFF. CDR3 nucleotides: TGCAGCGTTATGGACAGCAAATACAATGAGCAGTTCTTC. The rearrangement joins TRBV29-1 to TRBJ2-1; D might be TRBD1 (6 bases). Trimming took 5 bases from V and 4 from J, leaving 12 bases between them. The CDR3 consists of 13 residues. Germline-derived CDR1 and CDR2 are SQVTM and ANQGSEA.

The rearrangement links TRBV19 to TRBJ2-2; possible D gene TRBD1, 5 bases. The CDR3 sequence is 16 residues long. V gave up 0 bases and J gave up 4 bases, with 12 bases separating them. Per the germline V gene, CDR1 is LNHDA and CDR2 is SQIVND (reference sequence). DNA for the CDR3: TGTGCCAGTAGTATAGATCCCAGGGTAGGCACCGGGGAGCTGTTTTTT. It specifies CASSIDPRVGTGELFF.

The chain uses TRBV9 and TRBJ1-4; D not certain. Trimming shortened V by 4 bases and J by 11 bases, and 12 bases separated the two germline ends. The V gene's germline CDR1 is SGDLS and CDR2 YYNGEE. The CDR3 contains 12 residues. DNA of the CDR3: TGTGCCAGCAGCCCCTCGCAAGGGAAACTGTTTTTT. Its translation: CASSPSQGKLFF.

The chain joins TRBV19 to TRBJ1-5, with D perhaps matching TRBD1 (5 bases). Germline CDR1 reads LNHDA; CDR2 reads SQIVND (reference sequence). The CDR3 covers 20 residues. Deletions cut 0 bases from V and 0 bases from J, with 21 bases between. The DNA of the CDR3 is TGTGCCAGTAGTATAGAGGGGGTGGGGCAGATCGGGTATAGCAATCAGCCCCAGCATTTT. As protein: CASSIEGVGQIGYSNQPQHF.

This clone occurred a few times. V gene TRBV30 combines with J gene TRBJ1-1; D unclear. Germline loops: CDR1 GTSNPN, CDR2 SVGIG (reference sequence). This CDR3 spans 12 amino acids. V was shortened by 5 bases and J by 2 bases, with 9 bases between the two germline ends. The CDR3 spells CAWGEVNTEAFF. For the CDR3, the DNA is TGTGCCTGGGGAGAGGTAAACACTGAAGCTTTCTTT.